These T cell receptor beta chains were read from a single sample in a study of blood T cells in healthy people across ages. MiXCR, run by TCRdb on the 5' RACE reads, gives a single entry per CDR3 protein. The sample includes hundreds of thousands of distinct CDR3 sequences, over 40% seen only once; the top ten take about 13%. Sequenced sample: blood. These receptor sequences come from a woman older than 75 in good health. Both conserved end residues are part of each CDR3. The D gene is left open where the match is weak.

V | length | D | CDR3
TRBV9 | 15 | TRBD1 | CASSEGTGEPETQYF
TRBV12-3/TRBV12-4 | 11 | NA | CASSPGFSYTF
TRBV30 | 13 | NA | CAWREGTHGTQYF
TRBV29-1 | 11 | NA | CSVTRSHEQYF
TRBV7-2 | 15 | TRBD1 | CASSIFRGPNQPQHF
TRBV7-2 | 14 | NA | CASSLLLSNQPQHF
TRBV5-1 | 15 | TRBD1 | CASSGGQGGTDTQYF
TRBV27 | 15 | TRBD2 | CASSLQPGLVDEQYF
TRBV6-6 | 17 | TRBD1 | CASSSSGTGGSTDTQYF
TRBV27 | 12 | TRBD1 | CASRSDRGREFF
TRBV5-1 | 12 | NA | CASRASVYTQYF
TRBV30 | 15 | TRBD1 | CAWKVIGQGRYEQYF
TRBV20-1 | 15 | TRBD2 | CSASPGGGGAKQQFF
TRBV3-1 | 15 | TRBD2 | CASSPAGEGRDTRYF
TRBV20-1 | 21 | TRBD2 | CSASVPGLAGGRPVITDTQYF
TRBV25-1 | 15 | NA | CASSESGIGLNEQFF
TRBV7-9 | 17 | TRBD2 | CASILSSGTSDGYEQYF
TRBV29-1 | 14 | TRBD1 | CSVHDRGRTDTQYF
TRBV5-1 | 17 | TRBD1 | CASSLVFGTEENEKLFF
TRBV7-2 | 13 | NA | CASSREASAPLHF
TRBV10-3 | 14 | NA | CAISDRSQGETQYF
TRBV20-1 | 16 | TRBD2 | CSARDGGRGTQETQFF
TRBV12-3/TRBV12-4 | 14 | NA | CASRELGVYNEQFF
TRBV20-1 | 18 | TRBD2 | CSARSIGGGAAGTDTQYF
TRBV20-1 | 13 | TRBD2 | CSAQAGGRDTQYF
TRBV6-2/TRBV6-3 | 14 | TRBD1 | CASRAGGAQNIQYF
TRBV2 | 11 | NA | CASRVSETQYF
TRBV5-1 | 13 | NA | CASRTDGDTEAFF
TRBV4-2 | 15 | NA | CASSQDPGTGNTIYF
TRBV9 | 15 | NA | CVSSLEGRANYGYTF
TRBV12-3/TRBV12-4 | 13 | NA | CASSPFGQETQYF
TRBV5-1 | 15 | TRBD1 | CASSGQGSLADTQYF
TRBV9 | 14 | TRBD1 | CASTLSTGGVEQYF
TRBV6-2/TRBV6-3 | 13 | NA | CASSYGPLYEQYF
TRBV6-5 | 13 | NA | CASSYSRHQQQYF
TRBV18 | 15 | TRBD2 | CASSPGTSGGNEQFF
TRBV27 | 13 | NA | CATKDGPLDTQYF
TRBV5-1 | 16 | NA | CASLVPPLYSNQPQHF
TRBV12-3/TRBV12-4 | 12 | NA | CASSLSFYGYTF
TRBV5-1 | 14 | NA | CASSLQGNQETQYF
TRBV20-1 | 15 | TRBD2 | CSARAPAGYQETQYF
TRBV10-3 | 15 | NA | CATGDIGVLSSPLHF
TRBV4-2 | 15 | TRBD1 | CASSPTGTGAYEQYF
TRBV7-2 | 12 | NA | CASIRGSDTQYF
TRBV12-3/TRBV12-4 | 13 | NA | CASSPREIRGYTF
TRBV7-2 | 17 | TRBD2 | CASSLRWREVSYNEQYF
TRBV10-3 | 13 | NA | CAIRHGGPNEQFF
TRBV7-3 | 14 | NA | CASSLTNPYNEQFF
TRBV3-1 | 15 | NA | CASSLSGSPQSTQYF
TRBV7-3 | 15 | NA | CASSLTGLGTDTQYF
TRBV27 | 14 | NA | CASSLYRASYEQYF
TRBV5-1 | 15 | NA | CASSPGTISYNEQFF
TRBV27 | 17 | TRBD1 | CASSLSDRVTGANVLTF
TRBV5-1 | 16 | TRBD2 | CASSLPPAGELDTQYF
TRBV20-1 | 15 | NA | CSAREAGTSTDTQYF